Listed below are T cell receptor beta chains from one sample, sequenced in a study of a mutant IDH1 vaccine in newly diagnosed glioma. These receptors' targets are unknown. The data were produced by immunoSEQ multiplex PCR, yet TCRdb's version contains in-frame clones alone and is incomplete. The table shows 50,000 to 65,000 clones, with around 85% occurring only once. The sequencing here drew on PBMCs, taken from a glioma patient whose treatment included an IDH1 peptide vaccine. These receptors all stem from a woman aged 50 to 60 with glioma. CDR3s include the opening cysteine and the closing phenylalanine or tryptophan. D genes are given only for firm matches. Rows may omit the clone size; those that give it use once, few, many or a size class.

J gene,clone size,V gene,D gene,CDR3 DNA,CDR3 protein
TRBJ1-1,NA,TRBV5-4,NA,TGTGCCAGCAGCTTGGGGACTGGGGCGAACACTGAAGCTTTCTTT,CASSLGTGANTEAFF
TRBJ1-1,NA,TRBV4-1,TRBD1,TGCGCCAGCAGCCCGCCGACAGGGGGAACTGAAGCTTTCTTT,CASSPPTGGTEAFF
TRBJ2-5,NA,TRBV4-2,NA,TGTGCCAGCAGCCTCCCTCAAGAGACCCAGTACTTC,CASSLPQETQYF
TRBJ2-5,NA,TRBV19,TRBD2,TGTGCCAGTAGTCCCCGAAGCGGGGGGGCATGGGAGACCCAGTACTTC,CASSPRSGGAWETQYF
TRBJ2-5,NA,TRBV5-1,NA,TGCGCCAGCAGTTCCGGACGGGGCCAAGAGACCCAGTACTTC,CASSSGRGQETQYF
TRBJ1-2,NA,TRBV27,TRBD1,TGTGCCAGCAGTTTACGTCAGGGGGTTAACTATGGCTACACCTTC,CASSLRQGVNYGYTF
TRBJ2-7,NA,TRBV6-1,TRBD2,TGTGCCAGCAGAACTAGCGGGGGGTCCGTCGAGCAGTACTTC,CASRTSGGSVEQYF
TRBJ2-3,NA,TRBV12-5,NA,TGTGCTAGTGGTTTGGCGGGTGCAGATACGCAGTATTTT,CASGLAGADTQYF
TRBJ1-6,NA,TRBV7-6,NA,TGTGCCAGCAGCCCCCGGGCAGGACCCCTCCACTTT,CASSPRAGPLHF
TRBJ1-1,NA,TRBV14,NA,TGTGCCAGCAGCCAAGCATGGGCAGGGAATATGAACACTGAAGCTTTCTTT,CASSQAWAGNMNTEAFF
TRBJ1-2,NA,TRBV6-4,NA,TGTGCCAGCAGTGACTCGCCAGGGGCCGACTATGGCTACACCTTC,CASSDSPGADYGYTF
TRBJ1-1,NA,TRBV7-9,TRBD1,TGTGCCAGCAGCTTAATTTCAGGGGGCTGGAACACTGAAGCTTTCTTT,CASSLISGGWNTEAFF
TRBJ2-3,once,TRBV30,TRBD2,TGTGCCTGGAGTGAGCTAGCGGGGGGAGGTGCAGATACGCAGTATTTT,CAWSELAGGGADTQYF
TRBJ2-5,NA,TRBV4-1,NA,TGCGCCAGCAGCCAAAGGATGGAGGGGGGCCGGGAGACCCAGTACTTC,CASSQRMEGGRETQYF
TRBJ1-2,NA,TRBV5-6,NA,TGTGCCAGCAGCTTGGCTGGGCCGAAAGCCTATGGCTACACCTTC,CASSLAGPKAYGYTF
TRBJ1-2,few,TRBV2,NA,TGTGCCAGCAGTGTACAGCCCATTATTGATGGCTACACCTTC,CASSVQPIIDGYTF
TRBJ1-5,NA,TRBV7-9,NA,TGTGCCAGCACCTTAGGGGAGGGGGTCAGCAATCAGCCCCAGCATTTT,CASTLGEGVSNQPQHF
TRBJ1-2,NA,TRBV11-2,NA,TGTGCCAGCAAGGGCCTGGGAAACTATGGCTACACCTTC,CASKGLGNYGYTF
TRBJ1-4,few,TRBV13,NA,TGTGCCAGCAGCATCCTCGGGACGGCAGAAAAACTGTTTTTT,CASSILGTAEKLFF
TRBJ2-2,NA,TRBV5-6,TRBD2,TGTGCCAGCAGCTTGGGACTAGCGGGGGACACCGGGGAGCTGTTTTTT,CASSLGLAGDTGELFF
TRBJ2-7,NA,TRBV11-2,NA,TGTGCCAGCAGCGGGGACGGAGGCGAGCAGTACTTC,CASSGDGGEQYF
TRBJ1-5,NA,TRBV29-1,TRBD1,TGCAGCGTCCTAGGGACAGGGGGCAAAGGAGACAATCAGCCCCAGCATTTT,CSVLGTGGKGDNQPQHF
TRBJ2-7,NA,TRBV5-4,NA,TGTGCCAGCAGCCGAGAGGGGAGGGAGCAGTACTTC,CASSREGREQYF
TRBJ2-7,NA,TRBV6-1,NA,TGTGCCAGCAGCGCACAGGGTATCAACGAGCAGTACTTC,CASSAQGINEQYF
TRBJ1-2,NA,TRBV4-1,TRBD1,TGCGCCAGCAGCCCGGGGACAGGGAACTATGGCTACACCTTC,CASSPGTGNYGYTF
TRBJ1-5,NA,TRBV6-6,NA,TGTGCCAGCAGGCTTTCGACAGGCAGCAATCAGCCCCAGCATTTT,CASRLSTGSNQPQHF
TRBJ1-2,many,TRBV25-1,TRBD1,TGTGCCAGCAGTGACTCGACAGGGTTGGTCTATGGCTACACCTTC,CASSDSTGLVYGYTF
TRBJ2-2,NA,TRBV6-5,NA,TGTGCCAGCAGCCGAAGTGTTATCCCCGGGGAGCTGTTTTTT,CASSRSVIPGELFF
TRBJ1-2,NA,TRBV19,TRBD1,TGTGCCACCTCGACACCAGACAGGGGGGCCCCAGGGTATGGCTACACCTTC,CATSTPDRGAPGYGYTF
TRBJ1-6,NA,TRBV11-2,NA,TGTGCCAGCAGTCCTTCTGGGGGGCGAAATTCACCCCTCCACTTT,CASSPSGGRNSPLHF
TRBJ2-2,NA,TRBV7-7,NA,TGTGCTAGCAGCTTAGAAGGGGGTTTGGGCACCGGGGAGCTGTTTTTT,CASSLEGGLGTGELFF
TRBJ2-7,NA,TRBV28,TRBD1,TGTGCCAGCCGACAGGGTTCCTACGAGCAGTACTTC,CASRQGSYEQYF
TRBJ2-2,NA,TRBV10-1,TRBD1,TGCGCCAGCAACAACCGGGACAGGGGTTATACCGGGGAGCTGTTTTTT,CASNNRDRGYTGELFF
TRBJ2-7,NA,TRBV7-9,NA,TGTGCCAGCAGTACTGACACCTACTACGAGCAGTACTTC,CASSTDTYYEQYF
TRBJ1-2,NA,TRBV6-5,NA,TGTGCCAGCAGTTATCTACAGGGTGACTATGGCTACACCTTC,CASSYLQGDYGYTF
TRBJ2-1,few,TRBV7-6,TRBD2,TGTGCCAGCAGCCCCGGAGCGGGGGAGCAGTTCTTC,CASSPGAGEQFF
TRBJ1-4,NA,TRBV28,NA,TGTGCCAGCAGTTTTCAGGGGCATTCGGGTGAAAAACTGTTTTTT,CASSFQGHSGEKLFF
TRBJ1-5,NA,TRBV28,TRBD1,TGTGCCAGCAGTGCAGAGACAGGGGTTCAGCCCCAGCATTTT,CASSAETGVQPQHF
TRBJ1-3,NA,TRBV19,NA,TGTGCCAGCTGCGGGAGGAGAGTCTCTGGAAACACCATATATTTT,CASCGRRVSGNTIYF
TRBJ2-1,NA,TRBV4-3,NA,TGCGCCAGCAGCCATCCGAACCTCAATGAGCAGTTCTTC,CASSHPNLNEQFF
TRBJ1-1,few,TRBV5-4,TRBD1,TGTGCCAGCAGCTCCTGGGGGACAGCAAAGGTGAACACTGAAGCTTTCTTT,CASSSWGTAKVNTEAFF
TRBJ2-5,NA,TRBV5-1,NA,TGCGCCAGCAGCTTATTCCTGGGAGAGACCCAGTACTTC,CASSLFLGETQYF